A selection of T cell receptor beta chains follows, all from one sample in a study of control samples from healthy donors and cancer patients. Clones were read by immunoSEQ multiplex PCR, and TCRdb kept only the in-frame ones, dropping some. The table has roughly 95,000 clones, 85% to 90% seen once. Specimen: blood. These receptors originate from a man aged 25 to 40 in good health. Each CDR3 is given with its conserved first and last residue. A D gene is named only where the DNA matches it firmly. Size values are once, few and many counts, or a class for expanded clones, and some rows have none.

CDR3	DNA	size	length	V	D	J
CATSDPGQTYGYTF	TGTGCCACCAGTGATCCGGGACAGACATATGGCTACACCTTC	once	14	TRBV24-1	TRBD1	TRBJ1-2
CASSAQTGTDTEAFF	TGCGCCAGCAGCGCCCAGACAGGGACGGACACTGAAGCTTTCTTT	once	15	TRBV4-3	TRBD1	TRBJ1-1
CASSPDTSIGELFF	TGTGCCAGCAGTCCGGATACTAGCATCGGGGAGCTGTTTTTT	once	14	TRBV9	-	TRBJ2-2
CASSNPGTLGIYPEKYHQETQYF	TGTGCCAGCAGCAACCCCGGGACCCTTGGGATATATCCCGAAAAATATCATCAAGAGACCCAGTACTTC	-	23	TRBV21-1	-	TRBJ2-5
CASSIASGTITGELFF	TGTGCCAGTAGTATAGCTTCCGGGACCATCACCGGGGAGCTGTTTTTT	once	16	TRBV19	-	TRBJ2-2
CASSQILGGSAYGYTF	TGCGCCAGCAGCCAAATACTGGGAGGGAGCGCCTATGGCTACACCTTC	-	16	TRBV4-1	-	TRBJ1-2
CASSQTGLANYGYTF	TGTGCCAGCAGTCAAACAGGGTTAGCTAACTATGGCTACACCTTC	-	15	TRBV28	-	TRBJ1-2
CASSLRRGNQPQHF	TGTGCCAGCAGTTTAAGGCGCGGGAATCAGCCCCAGCATTTT	-	14	TRBV28	-	TRBJ1-5
CASSSLADTQYF	TGTGCCAGCAGTTCCCTCGCAGATACGCAGTATTTT	-	12	TRBV12-3/TRBV12-4	-	TRBJ2-3
CSVEDYSGTDTQYF	TGCAGCGTTGAAGATTATTCAGGGACAGATACGCAGTATTTT	-	14	TRBV29-1	-	TRBJ2-3
CASSWTSDTDTQYF	TGCGCCAGCAGCTGGACCTCTGATACAGATACGCAGTATTTT	-	14	TRBV5-1	-	TRBJ2-3
CASTLDEVREQYF	TGTGCCAGCACTCTGGATGAGGTTAGGGAGCAGTACTTC	-	13	TRBV12-3/TRBV12-4	-	TRBJ2-7
CASSSGGAKDEKLFF	TGCGCCAGCAGCTCCGGCGGGGCGAAAGATGAAAAACTGTTTTTT	few	15	TRBV4-1	-	TRBJ1-4
CASSYFFRGGNQPQHF	TGTGCCAGCAGCTACTTCTTTCGGGGGGGGAATCAGCCCCAGCATTTT	-	16	TRBV7-2	-	TRBJ1-5
CASSLGSSEQGGNTEAFF	TGTGCCAGCAGCTTAGGGAGTTCGGAGCAGGGTGGGAACACTGAAGCTTTCTTT	-	18	TRBV7-3	-	TRBJ1-1
CASSTSQSRGIYNEQFF	TGTGCCAGCAGCACCAGTCAGAGTAGGGGTATTTACAATGAGCAGTTCTTC	-	17	TRBV7-2	-	TRBJ2-1
CASSRRSNYGYTF	TGCGCCAGCAGCAGGCGCTCTAACTATGGCTACACCTTC	-	13	TRBV5-1	-	TRBJ1-2
CAFMPGLASDTQYF	TGTGCCTTCATGCCGGGACTAGCGTCAGATACGCAGTATTTT	-	14	TRBV5-4	TRBD2	TRBJ2-3
CASSDTNGTGGLEAEAFF	TGTGCCAGCAGCGACACGAACGGGACAGGGGGATTGGAGGCTGAAGCTTTCTTT	once	18	TRBV9	TRBD1	TRBJ1-1
CASSAQEQGNTEAFF	TGTGCCAGCTCGGCTCAAGAACAGGGCAACACTGAAGCTTTCTTT	-	15	TRBV18	-	TRBJ1-1
CATSSGSRETQYF	TGTGCCACCAGTAGCGGGAGTAGAGAGACCCAGTACTTC	-	13	TRBV24-1	TRBD2	TRBJ2-5
CASSSESAAGEQFF	TGCGCCAGCAGCTCCGAGTCGGCAGCGGGAGAGCAGTTCTTC	-	14	TRBV5-1	TRBD2	TRBJ2-1
CASSLPPLGDNEQFF	TGTGCCAGCAGTTTACCCCCCCTCGGAGACAATGAGCAGTTCTTC	-	15	TRBV28	-	TRBJ2-1
CASSPTGGTYEQYF	TGTGCCAGCAGCCCTACAGGGGGAACCTACGAGCAGTACTTC	-	14	TRBV7-3	TRBD1	TRBJ2-7
CASSLGDREFTEAFF	TGTGCCAGCAGCTTAGGGGACAGGGAGTTCACTGAAGCTTTCTTT	-	15	TRBV7-6	TRBD1	TRBJ1-1
CASSLDQHEQYF	TGTGCCAGCAGCTTAGATCAGCACGAGCAGTACTTC	once	12	TRBV11-2	-	TRBJ2-7
CASSLRLAGNQGPSYEQYF	TGTGCCAGCAGCTTACGACTAGCGGGTAACCAGGGGCCTTCCTACGAGCAGTACTTC	-	19	TRBV4-2	TRBD2	TRBJ2-7
CASSGGVAGSTDTQYF	TGTGCCAGCAGTGGGGGGGTTGCGGGAAGCACAGATACGCAGTATTTT	-	16	TRBV25-1	-	TRBJ2-3
CASSLWGGGQLPKLFF	TGTGCCAGCAGTTTATGGGGGGGTGGACAGCTCCCAAAACTGTTTTTT	-	16	TRBV28	-	TRBJ1-4
CASSQGWGGNEQFF	TGTGCCAGCAGCCAAGGTTGGGGGGGCAATGAGCAGTTCTTC	-	14	TRBV4-2	TRBD2	TRBJ2-1
CASSFGNQPQHF	TGTGCCAGTAGTTTCGGCAATCAGCCCCAGCATTTT	-	12	TRBV19	-	TRBJ1-5
CASSQHTGELFF	TGTGCCAGCAGCCAGCACACCGGGGAGCTGTTTTTT	-	12	TRBV11-2	-	TRBJ2-2
CASSLMPRLAGSYNEQFF	TGTGCCAGCAGCTTAATGCCGCGGCTAGCGGGATCGTACAATGAGCAGTTCTTC	-	18	TRBV7-3	TRBD2	TRBJ2-1
CASSIGGNYGYTF	TGTGCCAGCAGCATTGGGGGGAACTATGGCTACACCTTC	-	13	TRBV7-2	-	TRBJ1-2
CASTPGRANYGYTF	TGTGCCAGCACCCCTGGGAGAGCTAACTATGGCTACACCTTC	-	14	TRBV5-4	-	TRBJ1-2
CASRDETGGNYGYTF	TGTGCCAGCAGAGACGAGACAGGGGGCAACTATGGCTACACCTTC	-	15	TRBV9	TRBD1	TRBJ1-2
CATRKGQGTGELFF	TGTGCCACCAGGAAGGGACAGGGAACCGGGGAGCTGTTTTTT	once	14	TRBV24-1	TRBD1	TRBJ2-2
CASSVGDTQYF	TGTGCCAGCAGTGTAGGAGATACGCAGTATTTT	-	11	TRBV6-4	-	TRBJ2-3
CSVDPPGRNYGYTF	TGCAGCGTTGATCCGCCAGGGCGAAACTATGGCTACACCTTC	-	14	TRBV29-1	-	TRBJ1-2
CASSQPYRGRAKNIQYF	TGCGCTAGCAGCCAGCCATATAGGGGGCGTGCCAAAAACATTCAGTACTTC	-	17	TRBV4-1	TRBD1	TRBJ2-4